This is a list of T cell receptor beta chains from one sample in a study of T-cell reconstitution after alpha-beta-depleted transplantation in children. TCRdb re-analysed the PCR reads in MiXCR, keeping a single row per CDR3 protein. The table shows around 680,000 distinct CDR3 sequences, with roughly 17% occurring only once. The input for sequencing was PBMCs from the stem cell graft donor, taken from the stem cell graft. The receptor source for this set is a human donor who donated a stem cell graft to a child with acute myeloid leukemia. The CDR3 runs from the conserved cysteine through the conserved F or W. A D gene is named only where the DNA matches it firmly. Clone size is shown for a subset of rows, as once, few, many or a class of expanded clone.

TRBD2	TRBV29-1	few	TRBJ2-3	CSVEETSGSTDTQYF	TGCAGCGTTGAAGAGACTAGCGGGAGCACAGATACGCAGTATTTT
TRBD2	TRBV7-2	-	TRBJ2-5	CASSLGLAGGGTQYF	TGTGCCAGCAGCTTGGGACTAGCGGGGGGGGGAACCCAGTACTTC
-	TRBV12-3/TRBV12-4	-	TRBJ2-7	CASSPAPTLYSYEQYF	TGTGCCAGCAGTCCAGCCCCGACTCTATACTCCTACGAGCAGTACTTC
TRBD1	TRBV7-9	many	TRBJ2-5	CASSERTGQETQYF	TGTGCCAGCAGCGAACGGACAGGACAAGAGACCCAGTACTTC
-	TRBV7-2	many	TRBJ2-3	CASSLAGASNTDTQYF	TGTGCCAGCAGCTTAGCAGGGGCGTCCAACACAGATACGCAGTATTTT
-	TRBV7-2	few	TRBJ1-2	CASSRLGYGNYGYTF	TGTGCCAGCAGCCGCCTAGGATACGGCAACTATGGCTACACCTTC
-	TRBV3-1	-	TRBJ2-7	CASSQVPSEQYF	TGTGCCAGCAGCCAAGTCCCCAGCGAGCAGTACTTC
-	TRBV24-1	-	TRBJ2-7	CATSDAGPLGEQYF	TGTGCCACCAGTGACGCAGGTCCGTTGGGGGAGCAGTACTTC
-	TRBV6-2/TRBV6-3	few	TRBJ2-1	CASSYRGDSSYNEQFF	TGTGCCAGCAGTTACCGCGGGGACAGCTCCTACAATGAGCAGTTCTTC
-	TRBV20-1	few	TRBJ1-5	CSARDLYGGNQPQHF	TGCAGTGCTAGGGACCTCTACGGGGGCAATCAGCCCCAGCATTTT
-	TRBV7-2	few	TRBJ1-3	CASSRRTDSSGNTIYF	TGTGCCAGCAGCCGAAGGACAGACTCCTCTGGAAACACCATATATTTT
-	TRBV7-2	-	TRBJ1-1	CASTVTIGNTEAFF	TGTGCCAGCACCGTTACGATCGGGAACACTGAAGCTTTCTTT
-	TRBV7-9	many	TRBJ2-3	CASSLDNRVTDTQYF	TGTGCCAGCAGCTTAGATAACAGGGTGACAGATACGCAGTATTTT
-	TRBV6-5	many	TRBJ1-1	CASSYPQGQAFF	TGTGCCAGCAGTTACCCACAGGGCCAAGCTTTCTTT
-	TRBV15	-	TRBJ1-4	CASAPREDVGKLFF	TGTGCCAGCGCCCCCCGGGAAGACGTAGGAAAACTGTTTTTT
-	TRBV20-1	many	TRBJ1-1	CSARAYSDTEAFF	TGCAGTGCTAGAGCTTACAGCGACACTGAAGCTTTCTTT
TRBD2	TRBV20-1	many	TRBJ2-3	CSARMTSGGTDTQYF	TGCAGTGCACGGATGACTAGCGGGGGAACAGATACGCAGTATTTT
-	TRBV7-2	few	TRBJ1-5	CASSLGIRTGNQPQHF	TGTGCCAGCAGCTTAGGTATCCGTACGGGCAATCAGCCCCAGCATTTT
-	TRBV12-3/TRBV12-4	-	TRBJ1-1	CASSLTAAHTEAFF	TGTGCCAGCAGTTTGACAGCGGCACACACTGAAGCTTTCTTT
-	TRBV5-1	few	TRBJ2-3	CASSLALASETSDTQYF	TGCGCCAGCAGCTTGGCCCTGGCTAGCGAAACTTCAGATACGCAGTATTTT
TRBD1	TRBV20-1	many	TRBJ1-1	CSARPPGQDTEAFF	TGCAGTGCTAGACCTCCGGGACAGGACACTGAAGCTTTCTTT
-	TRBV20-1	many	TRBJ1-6	CSATFSSYNSPLHF	TGCAGTGCTACCTTTTCCTCCTATAATTCACCCCTCCACTTT
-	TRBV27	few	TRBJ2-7	CASSLIGGRFYEQYF	TGTGCCAGCAGTTTAATAGGGGGGCGCTTCTACGAGCAGTACTTC
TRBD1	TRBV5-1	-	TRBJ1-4	CASSFAPGQNNEKLFF	TGCGCCAGCAGCTTCGCACCGGGACAGAACAATGAAAAACTGTTTTTT
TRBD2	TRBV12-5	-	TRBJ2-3	CASGLGPKAGGSTDTQYF	TGTGCTAGTGGTTTGGGACCCAAAGCCGGGGGGAGCACAGATACGCAGTATTTT
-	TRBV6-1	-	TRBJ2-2	CASRGDILANTGELFF	TGTGCCAGCAGAGGGGACATTCTGGCGAACACCGGGGAGCTGTTTTTT
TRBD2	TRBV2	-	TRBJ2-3	CASRPRGATDTQYF	TGTGCCAGCAGGCCGCGGGGGGCGACAGATACGCAGTATTTT